This T cell receptor beta chain was sequenced in a study of identical twins. This clonotype was counted a few times. Its antigen is not identified. TCRdb re-called the 5' RACE reads with MiXCR, one entry per CDR3 protein. Among 690,000 or so distinct CDR3 sequences listed, less than 10% were seen once. Study-level findings and limits: Within cord blood, abundant beta clonotypes carried fewer insertions, but memory repertoires showed no such trend.

V trimming: 1 base; J trimming: 2 bases; junction bases outside the gene matches: 5. CDR1 is MGHRA and CDR2 is YSYEKL in the germline V gene. The CDR3 sequence is 15 residues long. These data were also reused for a study on yellow fever vaccine responses in identical twins.

The sequenced material came from PBMCs. The TCR comes from a woman aged 18-29 years in good health. The V and J genes are TRBV4-1 and TRBJ2-7; TRBD1 matches at 7 bases. Here the CDR3 DNA reads TGCGCCAGCAGCCAAGGGCCGGGACAGACCTACGAGCAGTACTTC. It translates to CASSQGPGQTYEQYF.